These T cell receptor beta chains were read from a single sample in a study of T cell responses to AZD1222 COVID-19 vaccine. Clones were sequenced by immunoSEQ multiplex PCR, and TCRdb holds only the in-frame ones, with some missing. The sample carries 95,000 to 150,000 clones, 75% to 90% recorded once. The source was peripheral blood, collected on day 0 of AZD1222 vaccination. The receptors were sampled from an adult in good health. CDR3s include the opening cysteine and the closing phenylalanine or tryptophan. The order of the fields is CDR3 DNA, CDR3 protein, V gene, clone size, D gene, J gene. A D gene is named only where the DNA matches it firmly. The size of a clone is reported for some rows only, either as once, few or many, or as a class for expanded clones.

TGTGCCAGCAGTCCTGTGTCGGGGACAGGGCCATACGAGCAGTACTTC,CASSPVSGTGPYEQYF,TRBV27,NA,TRBD1,TRBJ2-7
TGTGCCAGCAGCTTAGCCCAGGGGGCGAAGTCACCCCTCCACTTT,CASSLAQGAKSPLHF,TRBV7-2,NA,TRBD1,TRBJ1-6
TGCGCCAGCAGCCAAGATTCGGTTCCTGGAAACACCATATATTTT,CASSQDSVPGNTIYF,TRBV4-3,NA,NA,TRBJ1-3
TGTGCCAGCAGCTTGCACGTTTTCCAAGAGACCCAGTACTTC,CASSLHVFQETQYF,TRBV5-6,once,NA,TRBJ2-5
TGTGCCAGCACCCCGGGACCACGAGACACCGGGGAGCTGTTTTTT,CASTPGPRDTGELFF,TRBV6-5,NA,NA,TRBJ2-2
TGTGCCAGCAGTCCCTACCCACAGGGTGTGGGAACTGAAGCTTTCTTT,CASSPYPQGVGTEAFF,TRBV28,once,NA,TRBJ1-1
TGTGCCAGCAGCGTAGCACCGGGAGCGGCCTACAATGAGCAGTTCTTC,CASSVAPGAAYNEQFF,TRBV9,NA,NA,TRBJ2-1
TGTGCCACCAGCAGAGCCGGGGGTCAGCCCCAGCATTTT,CATSRAGGQPQHF,TRBV15,NA,NA,TRBJ1-5
TGTGCCAGCAGTTTGTTCAGCTACGAGCAGTACTTC,CASSLFSYEQYF,TRBV28,NA,NA,TRBJ2-7
TGTGCCAGCAGCTTACTGCCGGATGGCTACACCTTC,CASSLLPDGYTF,TRBV7-9,NA,NA,TRBJ1-2
TGTGCCAGCAGCGTAGGGGACAGACCTGGAAACACCATATATTTT,CASSVGDRPGNTIYF,TRBV9,NA,TRBD1,TRBJ1-3
TGTGCCAGCAGCTGGCCAACATTTAATTCACCCCTCCACTTT,CASSWPTFNSPLHF,TRBV6-2/TRBV6-3,NA,NA,TRBJ1-6
TGTGCCAGCAGCTTTGGGGCCCCGGGAAGTGAGCAGTTCTTC,CASSFGAPGSEQFF,TRBV7-3,NA,NA,TRBJ2-1
TGTGCCAGCAGTCCCTCGGGGACAGGGTGGTCACCCCTCCACTTT,CASSPSGTGWSPLHF,TRBV28,NA,TRBD1,TRBJ1-6
TGTGCCAGCAGCTTGAGGTTCGGCGGGGTGAGCTCTGGGGCCAACGTCCTGACTTTC,CASSLRFGGVSSGANVLTF,TRBV5-4,NA,NA,TRBJ2-6
TGTGCCAGCTCACCACCCCCCCCGGGGGGGGTGTGGGCTTTCTTT,CASSPPPPGGVWAFF,TRBV18,NA,NA,TRBJ1-1
TGTGCCACCAGTGAGGACAGGGGGTCACCCCTCCACTTT,CATSEDRGSPLHF,TRBV24-1,NA,TRBD1,TRBJ1-6
TGTGCCTGGACAGGGACAACTAAAGCATACGAGCAGTACTTC,CAWTGTTKAYEQYF,TRBV30,NA,NA,TRBJ2-7
TGTGCCAGCAGTCAGGAGGGACTAGGATCAGATACGCAGTATTTT,CASSQEGLGSDTQYF,TRBV4-2,NA,TRBD2,TRBJ2-3
TGTGCCAGCAGAACGGAGGCAGGGTGGACCGGGGAGCTGTTTTTT,CASRTEAGWTGELFF,TRBV2,few,NA,TRBJ2-2
TGTCCCCGCCAGCATCCAGGGAATGGCTACACCTTC,CPRQHPGNGYTF,TRBV6-4,NA,NA,TRBJ1-2
TGTGCCAGCAGTTTAAACAGGGACTATGGCTACACCTTC,CASSLNRDYGYTF,TRBV12-3/TRBV12-4,NA,NA,TRBJ1-2
TGTGCCAGCTGGGGGAGACGGGACTCGTCCTACGAGCAGTACTTC,CASWGRRDSSYEQYF,TRBV27,NA,NA,TRBJ2-7
TGTGCCAGCAGCGTAGGGGACCGCAACTATGGCTACACCTTC,CASSVGDRNYGYTF,TRBV9,NA,NA,TRBJ1-2
TGTGCCAGCAGCCGGACTTCCATGAGCTCCTACGAGCAGTACTTC,CASSRTSMSSYEQYF,TRBV7-9,NA,NA,TRBJ2-7
TGTGCCTCGGGACAGTGGAAAGAGACCCAGTACTTC,CASGQWKETQYF,TRBV7-9,NA,TRBD1,TRBJ2-5
TGTGCCAGCAGCCCCCCTAGCACAGATACGCAGTATTTT,CASSPPSTDTQYF,TRBV7-2,NA,NA,TRBJ2-3
TGTGCCAGCAGCTTCGCGGGGAACCCACTATACGAGCAGTACTTC,CASSFAGNPLYEQYF,TRBV7-2,NA,NA,TRBJ2-7
TGTGCCAGCAGCCCCGGACAGGGGAGAGGAAACACCATATATTTT,CASSPGQGRGNTIYF,TRBV6-5,NA,TRBD1,TRBJ1-3
TGCAGCGTTGAAGATCTGGTAGGGTTCGGTGACTATGGCTACACCTTC,CSVEDLVGFGDYGYTF,TRBV29-1,NA,NA,TRBJ1-2
TGTGCCAGCAGCTCCGAGGGCGTCTCCTACGAGCAGTACTTC,CASSSEGVSYEQYF,TRBV13,few,NA,TRBJ2-7
TGCGCCAGCAGCCCACCCGGGACGGACATCTACGAGCAGTACTTC,CASSPPGTDIYEQYF,TRBV5-1,NA,NA,TRBJ2-7
TGTGCCAGCTCAGCCTCTGGGGCCAACGTCCTGACTTTC,CASSASGANVLTF,TRBV18,NA,NA,TRBJ2-6
TGTGCCACCAGCAGAGTAAGGCCTCCGGGACAGAGGGGCGAAAAACTGTTTTTT,CATSRVRPPGQRGEKLFF,TRBV15,NA,TRBD1,TRBJ1-4
TGCGCCAGCAGCCAATCAAGTGGCGTCCGTGGCTACACCTTC,CASSQSSGVRGYTF,TRBV4-1,NA,NA,TRBJ1-2
TGTGCCAGTCACATCGGGGGTAGCTATGGCTACACCTTC,CASHIGGSYGYTF,TRBV19,NA,NA,TRBJ1-2
TGTGCCAGCGGGACAGGGACAACTGAGCAGTTCTTC,CASGTGTTEQFF,TRBV28,NA,TRBD1,TRBJ2-1
TGCAGCGTCCGGGACAGAGCCACCTACGAGCAGTACTTC,CSVRDRATYEQYF,TRBV29-1,NA,TRBD1,TRBJ2-7
TGTGCCAGCAGCCAAAACTTGCAGCCCAACTATGGCTACACCTTC,CASSQNLQPNYGYTF,TRBV11-1,few,NA,TRBJ1-2
TGTGCCAGCAGTTTGCTCGGCAGGCCGCCAAAGCCCCAGCATTTT,CASSLLGRPPKPQHF,TRBV28,NA,NA,TRBJ1-5
TGCGCCAGCAGCTTATCAACGGCTGGGACAGACCGCACTGGGGCCAACGTCCTGACTTTC,CASSLSTAGTDRTGANVLTF,TRBV5-1,NA,TRBD1,TRBJ2-6
TGTGCCATCAGTGATCCTAGCCGAACCGGGGAGCTGTTTTTT,CAISDPSRTGELFF,TRBV10-3,NA,NA,TRBJ2-2
TGTGCCAGCAGCTTAGGGGGGAGAGAGCAGTACTTC,CASSLGGREQYF,TRBV7-2,NA,NA,TRBJ2-7
TGTGCCCTACGGACAGGGACTGAAGCTTTCTTT,CALRTGTEAFF,TRBV10-3,NA,TRBD1,TRBJ1-1
TGTGCCAGCATCTTTGACCTCAGTGGCACTGAAGCTTTCTTT,CASIFDLSGTEAFF,TRBV2,NA,NA,TRBJ1-1
TGTGCCAGCAGGGCCGGCGGTAAGAACACTGAAGCTTTCTTT,CASRAGGKNTEAFF,TRBV28,once,NA,TRBJ1-1
TGCGCCAGCAGCCAAAAGACGGACTACAATGAGCAGTTCTTC,CASSQKTDYNEQFF,TRBV4-3,NA,NA,TRBJ2-1
TGTGCCACCAGTGACCGCTGGGGGGGCTACACCTTC,CATSDRWGGYTF,TRBV24-1,once,NA,TRBJ1-2
TGTGCCAGCAGCGACTCCTACGAGCAGTACTTC,CASSDSYEQYF,TRBV6-5,NA,NA,TRBJ2-7
TGTGCCAGCAGTCCCCCGGACAGGGATATTTACTACGAGCAGTACTTC,CASSPPDRDIYYEQYF,TRBV13,few,TRBD1,TRBJ2-7